The entry that follows covers one T cell receptor (beta chain) sequence. The antigen is undetermined. The entry originates in a study of T-cell reconstitution after alpha-beta-depleted transplantation in children. Findings and caveats of the study: Elevated TCRbeta diversity at day 60 was traced, in some patients, to surviving recipient T cells and thymic progenitors. After transplant, at about two months, alpha-beta T cells were reportedly derived from several hundred expanded graft clones. It was newly produced T cells that mostly accounted for T-cell counts and diversity one year after transplant.

For TCRbeta, the library was prepared with unique molecular identifiers. TCRdb re-analysed the PCR reads in MiXCR, keeping a single row per CDR3 protein. The sample lists fewer than 1 million distinct CDR3 sequences; about 15% were seen once. Looked up from germline, CDR1 is SGDLS and CDR2 is YYNGEE. The CDR3 has 18 residues. V shed 0 bases, J shed 4 bases, and the junction held 11 bases outside the gene matches. Sequencing was performed on PBMCs, mostly from graft donor cells, taken 360 days after TCRalphabeta/CD19-depleted stem cell transplant. The J gene is TRBJ2-1, the V gene TRBV9, with 9 positions matching TRBD2. The origin of this receptor is a male patient younger than 18 who had a stem cell transplant for acute lymphoblastic leukemia, so the T cells may come from the graft donor. CDR3 amino acids: CASSVELAGTYRYNEQFF. The CDR3 bases are TGTGCCAGCAGCGTAGAACTAGCGGGCACTTACCGATACAATGAGCAGTTCTTC. Supplemented by reference TRBV9 and TRBJ2-1, the full variable domain reads DSGVTQTPKHLITATGQRVTLRCSPRSGDLSVYWYQQSLDQGLQFLIQYYNGEERAKGNILERFSAQQFPDLHSELNLSSLELGDSALYFCASSVELAGTYRYNEQFFGPGTRLTVL.